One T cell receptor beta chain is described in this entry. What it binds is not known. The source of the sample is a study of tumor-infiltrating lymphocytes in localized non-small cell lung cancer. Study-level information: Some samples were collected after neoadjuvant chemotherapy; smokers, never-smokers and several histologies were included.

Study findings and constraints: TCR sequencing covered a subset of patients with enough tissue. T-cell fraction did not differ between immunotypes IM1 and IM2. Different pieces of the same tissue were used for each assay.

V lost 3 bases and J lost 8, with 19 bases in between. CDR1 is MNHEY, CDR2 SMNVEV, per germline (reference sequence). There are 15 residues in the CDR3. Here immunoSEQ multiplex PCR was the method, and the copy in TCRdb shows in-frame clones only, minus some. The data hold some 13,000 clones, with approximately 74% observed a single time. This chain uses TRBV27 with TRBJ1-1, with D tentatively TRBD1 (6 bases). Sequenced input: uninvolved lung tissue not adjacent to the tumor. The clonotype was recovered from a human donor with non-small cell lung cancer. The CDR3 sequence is CASSFGIGGGREAFF. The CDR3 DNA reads TGTGCCAGCAGTTTTGGTATTGGCGGGGGGCGCGAAGCTTTCTTT.